One and the same sample provided the 20 T cell receptor beta chains below, sequenced in a study of CD8 T cells in Susac syndrome. With random hexamers, reverse transcription was performed on about 0.5 to 1 ug of RNA. TCRdb re-derived calls from the immunoSEQ multiplex PCR reads in MiXCR, one entry per CDR3 protein. There are 200,000 or so distinct CDR3 sequences in the sample; about 95% occur only once, and about 0.096% lies in the top ten. The source material was CD4+ T cells from PBMCs. The receptors originated from a human donor with multiple sclerosis.

This chain joins TRBV29-1 and TRBJ2-3, with D perhaps matching TRBD1 or TRBD2 (5 bases each). The CDR3 spans 14 residues. Per the germline V gene, CDR1 is SQVTM and CDR2 is ANQGSEA. Trimming shortened V by 2 bases and J by 1 base, and 10 bases separated the two germline ends. The CDR3 is CSVEFGAGTDTQYF. As DNA, the CDR3 is TGCAGCGTTGAATTCGGGGCTGGCACAGATACGCAGTATTTT.

The chain links TRBV7-2 to TRBJ2-2; D unresolved. The ends were cut back, 1 base at V and 5 bases at J, with 8 bases in the middle. CDR1 is SGHTA, CDR2 FQGNSA, per germline. The CDR3 has 14 residues. The CDR3 here is CASSLGAVTGELFF. In nucleotides, the CDR3 is TGTGCCAGCAGCTTAGGGGCGGTTACCGGGGAGCTGTTTTTT.

The chain links TRBV4-2 to TRBJ1-4; D is perhaps TRBD1 (6 bases). Germline values: CDR1 LGHNA, CDR2 YNFKEQ. V dropped 4 bases and J dropped 8 bases, with 17 bases sitting between them. CDR3 length: 15 amino acids. The CDR3 region is CASSPSPGEREKLFF. CDR3 nucleotides: TGTGCCAGCAGCCCTTCTCCAGGGGAGAGGGAAAAACTGTTTTTT.

The rearrangement uses TRBV19 and TRBJ1-6; D is uncertain. The CDR3 totals 14 residues. Germline V gene lookup returns CDR1 LNHDA and CDR2 SQIVND (reference sequence). Trimming took 5 bases from V and 6 from J, leaving 11 bases between them. This chain's CDR3 is CASSWAPGNSPLHF. CDR3 bases: TGTGCCAGTAGTTGGGCTCCGGGTAATTCACCCCTCCACTTT.

This clonotype was counted only a few times. The CDR3 DNA follows: TGTGCCAGCAGCTTAGCTGGCTCGGAGACCCAGTACTTC. It codes for CASSLAGSETQYF. V is TRBV7-2 and J is TRBJ2-5; D not certain. This CDR3 has 13 amino acids. The germline gives CDR1 SGHTA, CDR2 FQGNSA. Trimming cost V 0 bases and J 5 bases, with 7 bases left between them.

The V call is TRBV3-1, the J call TRBJ2-7, with D perhaps matching TRBD1 or TRBD2 (5 bases each). V lost 5 bases to trimming and J lost 1 base, with 12 bases between them. The CDR3 runs 14 residues. CDR1 is LGHDT, CDR2 YNNKEL, per germline (reference sequence). The CDR3 DNA is TGTGCCAGCAGCGCTGGGGACGGGTCCTACGAGCAGTACTTC. Encoded protein: CASSAGDGSYEQYF.

The V gene is TRBV14, the J gene TRBJ2-3; 8 nucleotides match TRBD2. Losses at the gene ends were 4 bases for V and 5 bases for J; bases not matched to a gene: 14. From germline, CDR1 is SGHDN and CDR2 FVKESK. The CDR3 is 17 residues long. The CDR3 DNA reads TGTGCCAGCAGCCGTCCAAAAGCGGGAGTAATCAGAGATACGCAGTATTTT. As protein: CASSRPKAGVIRDTQYF.

This rearrangement joins TRBV5-1 to TRBJ2-7, with 10 bases aligning to TRBD1. V was clipped by 4 bases and J by 4 bases; unmatched bases: 8. The CDR3 spans 15 residues. Germline loops: CDR1 SGHRS, CDR2 YFSETQ. In DNA form, the CDR3 reads TGCGCCAGCAGCGCAACCGGGACAGGGGTTTACGAGCAGTACTTC. Translated, it gives CASSATGTGVYEQYF.

The chain has TRBV7-2 and TRBJ2-1; 8 bases agree with TRBD2. Germline loops: CDR1 SGHTA, CDR2 FQGNSA. The J segment lost 12 bases and the V segment lost 6 bases, leaving 4 bases of the junction unmatched. The CDR3 totals 11 residues. CDR3: CASSFLAGQFF. The CDR3, as DNA: TGTGCCAGCAGTTTCCTAGCGGGGCAGTTCTTC.

This chain connects TRBV6-5 to TRBJ1-1; 7 nucleotides align to TRBD1. Per germline, CDR1 MNHEY and CDR2 SVGAGI. The junction had 4 bases not matched to a gene; V was cut back by 7 bases and J by 8 bases. This CDR3 has 11 residues. This CDR3 reads CASTGDREAFF. The CDR3 DNA reads TGTGCCAGCACCGGGGACAGAGAAGCTTTCTTT.

The chain employs TRBV3-1 and TRBJ2-1, with TRBD2 identical over 8 bases. This CDR3 has 16 amino acids. The germline gives CDR1 LGHDT, CDR2 YNNKEL (reference sequence). The ends lost 0 bases at V and 1 base at J; junction bases unmatched: 2. CDR3 sequence: CASSQEAGVSYNEQFF. In nucleotides, the CDR3 is TGTGCCAGCAGCCAAGAAGCGGGAGTTTCCTACAATGAGCAGTTCTTC.

The rearrangement uses TRBV24-1 and TRBJ1-2, with TRBD1 as a possible D gene (5 bases). Trimming removed 5 bases at V and 9 bases at J, with 18 bases between. The CDR3 has 14 residues. Germline V gene lookup returns CDR1 KGHDR and CDR2 SFDVKD. The CDR3 bases are TGTGCCACCAGTGCCTCGGACAAGCGCGGGAGCTACACCTTC. It specifies CATSASDKRGSYTF.

The chain uses TRBV20-1 and TRBJ2-3, with D perhaps TRBD2 (6 bases). The CDR3 runs to 16 residues. The germline V and J ends were trimmed by 4 bases and 2 bases, with 19 bases remaining between them. CDR1 DFQATT and CDR2 SNEGSKA come from the germline V gene (reference sequence). CDR3 nucleotide sequence: TGCAGTGCTAATGGGGAGGACCGGGCGGCCACAGATACGCAGTATTTT. This sequence encodes CSANGEDRAATDTQYF.

The chain employs TRBV20-1 and TRBJ1-1; D ambiguous. V lost 1 base, J lost 8 bases, and 17 bases lay in between. CDR3 length equals 14 residues. Germline V CDR1 and CDR2: DFQATT, SNEGSKA (reference sequence). The CDR3 is CSARVPGRLSEAFF. The CDR3 DNA is TGCAGTGCTAGAGTTCCCGGTCGACTCTCCGAAGCTTTCTTT.

For the CDR3, the DNA is TGTGCCAGCAGCCTACAAAGGGAGGGAGAGCAGTTCTTC. Amino acid sequence: CASSLQREGEQFF. This rearrangement joins TRBV7-3 to TRBJ2-1, with 7 bases lining up with TRBD2. Losses at the gene ends were 5 bases for V and 10 bases for J; bases not matched to a gene: 8. The CDR3 is 13 amino acids. In germline, CDR1 is SGHTA, CDR2 FQGTGA.

The chain recombines TRBV5-6 with TRBJ2-7, with a possible D match to TRBD1 (6 bases). Germline CDR1 is SGHDT and CDR2 is YYEEEE. There are 15 residues in the CDR3. Trimming removed 2 bases at V and 3 bases at J, with 15 bases between. The CDR3 DNA reads TGTGCCAGCAGCTTCCAGGGGACCCCTTTCTACGAGCAGTACTTC. Translation: CASSFQGTPFYEQYF.

The chain uses TRBV5-6 and TRBJ1-2; TRBD1 matches at 8 bases. This CDR3 has 13 amino acids. V shed 7 bases and J 8 bases; nucleotides not matched to a gene: 10. Germline values: CDR1 SGHDT, CDR2 YYEEEE. As DNA, the CDR3 is TGTGCCAGCGCCCAGGACAGGGAGAGGGGCTACACCTTC. This translates into CASAQDRERGYTF.

V and J are TRBV7-9 and TRBJ1-1; D call uncertain. CDR3 length: 12 residues. V gave up 1 base and J gave up 10 bases, with 10 bases separating them. Germline-derived CDR1 and CDR2 are SEHNR and FQNEAQ (reference sequence). The CDR3 region is CASSLGAPGAFF. The CDR3 nucleotides read TGTGCCAGCAGCTTAGGAGCACCTGGAGCTTTCTTT.

The chain employs TRBV3-1 and TRBJ2-5; D not resolved. Germline lookup yields CDR1 LGHDT and CDR2 YNNKEL (reference sequence). V was pared by 3 bases and J by 5 bases, with 7 bases between. CDR3 length equals 12 residues. Written as DNA, the CDR3 is TGTGCCAGCAGCCAGTCGCCGGAGACCCAGTACTTC. Translated, it gives CASSQSPETQYF.

The J gene is TRBJ2-1, the V gene TRBV24-1, with 7 bases aligning to TRBD2. Germline CDR1 is KGHDR and CDR2 is SFDVKD. Trimming removed 3 bases from V and 10 bases from J; junction bases left unmatched: 5. The CDR3 totals 13 residues. DNA of the CDR3: TGTGCCACCAGTGATGGGGGGACTAACGAGCAGTTCTTC. It encodes CATSDGGTNEQFF.